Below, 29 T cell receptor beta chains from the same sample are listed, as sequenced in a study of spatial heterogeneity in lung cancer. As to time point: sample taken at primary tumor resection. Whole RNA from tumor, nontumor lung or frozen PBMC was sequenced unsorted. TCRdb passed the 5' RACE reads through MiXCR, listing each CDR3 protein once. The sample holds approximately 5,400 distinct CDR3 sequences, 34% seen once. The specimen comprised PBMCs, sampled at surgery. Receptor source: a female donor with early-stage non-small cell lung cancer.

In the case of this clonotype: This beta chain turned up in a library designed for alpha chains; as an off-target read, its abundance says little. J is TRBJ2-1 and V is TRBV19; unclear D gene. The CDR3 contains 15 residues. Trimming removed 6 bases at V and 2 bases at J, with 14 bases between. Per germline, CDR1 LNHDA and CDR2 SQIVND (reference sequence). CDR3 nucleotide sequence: TGTGCCAGTAGCCCGGTAGCCTCTCCCTACAATGAGCAGTTCTTC. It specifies CASSPVASPYNEQFF.

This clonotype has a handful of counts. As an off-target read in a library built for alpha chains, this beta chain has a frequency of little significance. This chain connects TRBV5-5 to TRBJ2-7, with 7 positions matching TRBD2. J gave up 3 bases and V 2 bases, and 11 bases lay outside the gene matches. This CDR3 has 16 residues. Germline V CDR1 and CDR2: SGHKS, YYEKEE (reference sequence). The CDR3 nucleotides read TGTGCCAGCAGCTTTTCAACTAGCGTTAGAAGCTACGAGCAGTACTTC. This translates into CASSFSTSVRSYEQYF.

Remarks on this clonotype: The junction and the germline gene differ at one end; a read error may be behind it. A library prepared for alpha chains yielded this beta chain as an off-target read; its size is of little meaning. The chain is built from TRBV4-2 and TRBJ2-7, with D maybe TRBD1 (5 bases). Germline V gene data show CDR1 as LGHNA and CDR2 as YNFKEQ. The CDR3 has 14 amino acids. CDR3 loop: CASTQVDSNYEQYF. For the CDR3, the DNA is TGTGCCAGCACCCAAGTCGACAGTAACTACGAGCAGTACTTC.

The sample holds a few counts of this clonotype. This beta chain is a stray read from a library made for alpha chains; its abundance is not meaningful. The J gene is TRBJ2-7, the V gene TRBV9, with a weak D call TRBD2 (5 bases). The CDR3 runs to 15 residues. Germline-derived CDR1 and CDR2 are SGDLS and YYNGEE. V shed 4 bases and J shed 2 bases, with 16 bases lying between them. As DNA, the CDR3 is TGTGCCAGCAGCCCAAATCTAGGCGGGCCCTACGAGCAGTACTTC. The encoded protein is CASSPNLGGPYEQYF. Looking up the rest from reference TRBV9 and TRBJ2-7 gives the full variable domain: DSGVTQTPKHLITATGQRVTLRCSPRSGDLSVYWYQQSLDQGLQFLIQYYNGEERAKGNILERFSAQQFPDLHSELNLSSLELGDSALYFCASSPNLGGPYEQYFGPGTRLTVT.

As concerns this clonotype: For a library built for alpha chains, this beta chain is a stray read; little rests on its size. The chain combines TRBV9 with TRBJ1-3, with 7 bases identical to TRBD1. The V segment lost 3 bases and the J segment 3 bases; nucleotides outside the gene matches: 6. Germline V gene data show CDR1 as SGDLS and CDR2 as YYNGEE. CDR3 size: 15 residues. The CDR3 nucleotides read TGTGCCAGCAGCGCCTTGACAGGGAGTGGAAACACCATATATTTT. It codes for CASSALTGSGNTIYF.

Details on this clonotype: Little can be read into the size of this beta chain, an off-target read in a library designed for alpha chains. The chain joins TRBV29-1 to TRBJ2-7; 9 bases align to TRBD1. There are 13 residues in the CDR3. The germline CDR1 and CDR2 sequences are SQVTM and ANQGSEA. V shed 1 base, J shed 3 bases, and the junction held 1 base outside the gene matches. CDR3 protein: CSVEAGQGYEQYF. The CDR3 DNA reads TGCAGCGTTGAAGCGGGACAGGGCTACGAGCAGTACTTC.

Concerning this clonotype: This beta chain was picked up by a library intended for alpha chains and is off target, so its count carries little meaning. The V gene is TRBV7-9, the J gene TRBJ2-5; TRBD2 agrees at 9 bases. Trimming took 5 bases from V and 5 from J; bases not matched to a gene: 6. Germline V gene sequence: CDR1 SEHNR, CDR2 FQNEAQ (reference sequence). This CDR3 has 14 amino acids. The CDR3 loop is CASSEGLAEETQYF. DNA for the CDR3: TGTGCCAGCAGCGAGGGACTAGCTGAGGAGACCCAGTACTTC.

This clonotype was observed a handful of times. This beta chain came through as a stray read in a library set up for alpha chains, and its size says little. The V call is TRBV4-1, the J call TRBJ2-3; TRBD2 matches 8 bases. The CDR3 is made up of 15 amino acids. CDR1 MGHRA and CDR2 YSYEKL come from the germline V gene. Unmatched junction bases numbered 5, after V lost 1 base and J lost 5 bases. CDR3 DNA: TGCGCCAGCAGCCAAGGGCGGGGGGTTGGAGATACGCAGTATTTT. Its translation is CASSQGRGVGDTQYF.

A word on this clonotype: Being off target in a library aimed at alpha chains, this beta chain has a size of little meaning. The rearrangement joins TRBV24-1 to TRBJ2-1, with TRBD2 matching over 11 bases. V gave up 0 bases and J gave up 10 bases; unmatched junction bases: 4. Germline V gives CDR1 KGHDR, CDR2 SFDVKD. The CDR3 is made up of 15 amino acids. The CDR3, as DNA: TGTGCCACCAGTGATTTGTCTAGCGGGGGGACGGAGCAGTTCTTC. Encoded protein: CATSDLSSGGTEQFF.

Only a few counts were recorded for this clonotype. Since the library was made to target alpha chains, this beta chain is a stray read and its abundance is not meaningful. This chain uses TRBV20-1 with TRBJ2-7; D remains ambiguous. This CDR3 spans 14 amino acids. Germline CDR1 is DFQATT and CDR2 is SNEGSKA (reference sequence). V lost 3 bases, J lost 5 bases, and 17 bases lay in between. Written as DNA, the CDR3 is TGCAGTGCTAGGGCCGCTGGGCCCTGGCACGAGCAGTACTTC. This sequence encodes CSARAAGPWHEQYF.

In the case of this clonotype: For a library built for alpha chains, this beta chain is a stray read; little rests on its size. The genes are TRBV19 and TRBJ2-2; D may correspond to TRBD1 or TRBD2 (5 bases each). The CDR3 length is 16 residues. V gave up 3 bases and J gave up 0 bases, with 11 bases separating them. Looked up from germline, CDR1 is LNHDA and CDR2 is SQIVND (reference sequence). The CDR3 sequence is CASSIRTLANTGELFF. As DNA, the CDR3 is TGTGCCAGTAGTATCCGGACACTAGCGAACACCGGGGAGCTGTTTTTT.

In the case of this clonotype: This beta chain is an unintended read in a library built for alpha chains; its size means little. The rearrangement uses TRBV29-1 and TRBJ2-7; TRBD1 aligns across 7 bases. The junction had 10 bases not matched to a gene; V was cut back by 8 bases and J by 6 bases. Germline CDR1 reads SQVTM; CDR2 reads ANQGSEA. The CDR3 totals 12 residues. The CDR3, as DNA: TGCAGCACGCGACAGGGCGTGAGCGAGCAGTACTTC. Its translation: CSTRQGVSEQYF.

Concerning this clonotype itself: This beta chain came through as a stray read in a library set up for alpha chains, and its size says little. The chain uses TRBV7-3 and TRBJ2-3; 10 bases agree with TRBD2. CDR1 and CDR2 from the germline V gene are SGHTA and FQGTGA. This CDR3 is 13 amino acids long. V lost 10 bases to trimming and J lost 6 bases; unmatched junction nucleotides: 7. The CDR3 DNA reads TGTGCCACGGGGACTAGCGCAATGGATACGCAGTATTTT. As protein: CATGTSAMDTQYF.

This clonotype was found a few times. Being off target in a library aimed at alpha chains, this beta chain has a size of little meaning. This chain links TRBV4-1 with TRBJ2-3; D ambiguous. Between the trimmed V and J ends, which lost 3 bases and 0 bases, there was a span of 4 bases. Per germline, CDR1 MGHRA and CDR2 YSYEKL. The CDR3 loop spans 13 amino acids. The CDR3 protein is CASSQWSTDTQYF. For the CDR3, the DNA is TGCGCCAGCAGCCAGTGGAGCACAGATACGCAGTATTTT.

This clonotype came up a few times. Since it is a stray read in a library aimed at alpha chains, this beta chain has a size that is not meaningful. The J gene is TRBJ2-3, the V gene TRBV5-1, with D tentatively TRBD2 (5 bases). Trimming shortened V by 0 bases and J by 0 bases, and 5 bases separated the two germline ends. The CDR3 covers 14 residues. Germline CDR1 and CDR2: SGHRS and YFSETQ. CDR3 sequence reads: CASSLGRSTDTQYF. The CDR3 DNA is TGCGCCAGCAGCTTGGGGAGGAGCACAGATACGCAGTATTTT.

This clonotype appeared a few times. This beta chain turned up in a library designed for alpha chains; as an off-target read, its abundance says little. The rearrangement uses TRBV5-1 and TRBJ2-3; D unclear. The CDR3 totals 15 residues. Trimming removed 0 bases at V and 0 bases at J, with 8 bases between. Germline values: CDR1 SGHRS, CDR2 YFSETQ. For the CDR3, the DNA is TGCGCCAGCAGCTTGGACCTGGGAAGCACAGATACGCAGTATTTT. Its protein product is CASSLDLGSTDTQYF.

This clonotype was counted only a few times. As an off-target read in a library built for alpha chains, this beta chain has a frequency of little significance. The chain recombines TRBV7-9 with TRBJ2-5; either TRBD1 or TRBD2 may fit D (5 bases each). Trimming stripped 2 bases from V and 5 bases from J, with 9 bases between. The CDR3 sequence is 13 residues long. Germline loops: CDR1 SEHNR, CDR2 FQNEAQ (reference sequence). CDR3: CASSLSGAETQYF. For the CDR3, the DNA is TGTGCCAGCAGCTTATCCGGGGCGGAGACCCAGTACTTC.

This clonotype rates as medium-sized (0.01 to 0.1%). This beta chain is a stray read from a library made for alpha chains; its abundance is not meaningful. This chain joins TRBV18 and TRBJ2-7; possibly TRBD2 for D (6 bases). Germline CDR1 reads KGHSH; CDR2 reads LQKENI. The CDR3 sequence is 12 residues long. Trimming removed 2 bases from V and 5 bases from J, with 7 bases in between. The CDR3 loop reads CASSPGGDEQYF. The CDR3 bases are TGTGCCAGCTCACCAGGAGGGGACGAGCAGTACTTC.

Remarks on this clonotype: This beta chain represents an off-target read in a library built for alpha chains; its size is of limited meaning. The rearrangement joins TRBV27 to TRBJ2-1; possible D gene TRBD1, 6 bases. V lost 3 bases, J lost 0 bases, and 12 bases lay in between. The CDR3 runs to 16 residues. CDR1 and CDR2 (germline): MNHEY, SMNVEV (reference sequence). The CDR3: CASSFVGASSYNEQFF. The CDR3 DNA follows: TGTGCCAGCAGTTTCGTGGGGGCCAGCTCCTACAATGAGCAGTTCTTC.

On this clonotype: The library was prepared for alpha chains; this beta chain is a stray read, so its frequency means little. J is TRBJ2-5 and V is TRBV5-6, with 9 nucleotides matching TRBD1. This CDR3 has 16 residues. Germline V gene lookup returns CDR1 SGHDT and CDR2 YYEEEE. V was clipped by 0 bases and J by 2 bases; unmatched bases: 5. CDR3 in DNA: TGTGCCAGCAGCTTGGCATGGGACAGGGAGCAAGAGACCCAGTACTTC. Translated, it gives CASSLAWDREQETQYF. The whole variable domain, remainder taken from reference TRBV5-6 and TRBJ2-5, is DAGVTQSPTHLIKTRGQQVTLRCSPKSGHDTVSWYQQALGQGPQFIFQYYEEEERQRGNFPDRFSGHQFPNYSSELNVNALLLGDSALYLCASSLAWDREQETQYFGPGTRLLVL.

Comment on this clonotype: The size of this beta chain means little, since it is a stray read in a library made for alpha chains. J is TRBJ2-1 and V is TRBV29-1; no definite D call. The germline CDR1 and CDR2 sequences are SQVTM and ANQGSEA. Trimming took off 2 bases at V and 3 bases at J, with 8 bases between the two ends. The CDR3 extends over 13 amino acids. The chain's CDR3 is CSVELGLYNEQFF. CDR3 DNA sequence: TGCAGCGTTGAACTAGGGCTCTACAATGAGCAGTTCTTC.

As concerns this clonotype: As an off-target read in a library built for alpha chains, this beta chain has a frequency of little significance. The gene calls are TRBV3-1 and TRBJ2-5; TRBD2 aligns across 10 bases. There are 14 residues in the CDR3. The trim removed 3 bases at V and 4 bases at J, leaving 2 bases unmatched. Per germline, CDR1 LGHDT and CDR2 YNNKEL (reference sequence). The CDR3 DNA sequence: TGTGCCAGCAGCCATCTAGCGGGGGCAGAGACCCAGTACTTC. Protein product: CASSHLAGAETQYF.

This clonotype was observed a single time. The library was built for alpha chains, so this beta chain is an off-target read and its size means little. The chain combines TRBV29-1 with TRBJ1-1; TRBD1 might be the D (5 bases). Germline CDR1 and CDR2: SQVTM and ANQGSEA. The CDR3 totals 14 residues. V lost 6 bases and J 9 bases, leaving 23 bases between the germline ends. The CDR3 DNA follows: TGCAGCGTCGAGCCTTGGGGGAAAGGACCGAAAGCTTTCTTT. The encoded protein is CSVEPWGKGPKAFF.

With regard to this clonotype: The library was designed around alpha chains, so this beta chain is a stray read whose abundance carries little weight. CDR3 loop: CASSLAQWGLGDTQYF. CDR3 in DNA: TGTGCCAGCAGCCTTGCCCAGTGGGGGCTTGGAGATACGCAGTATTTT. V and J are TRBV3-1 and TRBJ2-3; D possibly corresponds to TRBD1 (6 bases). V was clipped by 4 bases and J by 5 bases, with 19 bases between them. The CDR3 has 16 residues. Looked up from germline, CDR1 is LGHDT and CDR2 is YNNKEL (reference sequence).

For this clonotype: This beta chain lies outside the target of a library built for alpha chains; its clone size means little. CDR3 protein: CAWSPGLIYNEQFF. The CDR3 region has the DNA TGTGCCTGGAGTCCTGGACTGATCTACAATGAGCAGTTCTTC. The chain joins TRBV30 to TRBJ2-1; perhaps TRBD2 as D (5 bases). The ends were cut back, 2 bases at V and 3 bases at J, with 11 bases in the middle. The CDR3 consists of 14 residues. CDR1 is GTSNPN, CDR2 SVGIG, per germline (reference sequence).

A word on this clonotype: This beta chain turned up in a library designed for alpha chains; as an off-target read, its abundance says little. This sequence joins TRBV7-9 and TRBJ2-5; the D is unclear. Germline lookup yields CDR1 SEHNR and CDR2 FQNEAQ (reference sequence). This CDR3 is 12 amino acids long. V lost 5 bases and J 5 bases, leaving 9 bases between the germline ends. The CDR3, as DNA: TGTGCCAGCAGCCGAGTTGCGGAGACCCAGTACTTC. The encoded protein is CASSRVAETQYF.

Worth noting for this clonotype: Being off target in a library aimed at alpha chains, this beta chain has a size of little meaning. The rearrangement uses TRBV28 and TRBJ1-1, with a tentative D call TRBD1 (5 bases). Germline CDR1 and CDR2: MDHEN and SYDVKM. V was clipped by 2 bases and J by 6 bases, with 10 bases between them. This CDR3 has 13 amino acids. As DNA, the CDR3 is TGTGCCAGCAGTTTACCGCGGGGACCTGAAGCTTTCTTT. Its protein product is CASSLPRGPEAFF. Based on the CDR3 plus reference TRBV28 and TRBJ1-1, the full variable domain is DVKVTQSSRYLVKRTGEKVFLECVQDMDHENMFWYRQDPGLGLRLIYFSYDVKMKEKGDIPEGYSVSREKKERFSLILESASTNQTSMYLCASSLPRGPEAFFGQGTRLTVV.

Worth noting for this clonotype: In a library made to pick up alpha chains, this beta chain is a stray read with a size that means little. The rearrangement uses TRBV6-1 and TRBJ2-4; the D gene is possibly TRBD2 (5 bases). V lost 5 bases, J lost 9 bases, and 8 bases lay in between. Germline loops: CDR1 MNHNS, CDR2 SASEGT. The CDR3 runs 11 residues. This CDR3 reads CASSPGSIQYF. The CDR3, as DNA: TGTGCCAGCAGTCCGGGGAGCATTCAGTACTTC.

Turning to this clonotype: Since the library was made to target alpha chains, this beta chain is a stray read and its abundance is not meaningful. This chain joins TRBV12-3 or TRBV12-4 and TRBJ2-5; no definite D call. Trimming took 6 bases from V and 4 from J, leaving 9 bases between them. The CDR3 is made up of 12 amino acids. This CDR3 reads CASSISRETQYF. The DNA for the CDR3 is TGTGCCAGCAGCATAAGTCGAGAGACCCAGTACTTC.